This T cell receptor beta chain was obtained from a study of blood T cell repertoires in COVID-19. On the study more broadly: PBMCs, B-cell-depleted T cells, or T cells were the source of the cDNA or gDNA that made up the material.

V shed 1 base, J shed 2 bases, and the junction held 8 bases outside the gene matches. The CDR3 spans 16 residues. Germline assignment: CDR1 SGHRS and CDR2 YFSETQ. The age range of participants was roughly 18 to 90 years, with residence in some 25 US areas. Assay used: immunoSEQ multiplex PCR; TCRdb lists only in-frame clones, some missing. The sample records 350,000 to 400,000 clones, around 91% being singletons. Source material: PBMCs or T cells enriched from blood (not recorded which). The chain links TRBV5-1 to TRBJ2-7; 8 bases agree with TRBD1. This clonotype originated in a man between 18 and 29 years old who had recovered from COVID-19. The CDR3 DNA reads as TGCGCCAGCAGCTTGACTCCGGTACAGGGGGCCTACGAGCAGTACTTC. It codes for CASSLTPVQGAYEQYF.